This T cell receptor (beta chain) was sequenced during a study of T cell repertoires in cytomegalovirus infection. TCRdb ran MiXCR on the reads and lists one entry per CDR3 protein. The sample yields more than 650,000 distinct CDR3 sequences, approximately 34% seen once. The CDR3 loop spans 16 amino acids. Germline CDR1 LNHDA, CDR2 SQIVND (reference sequence). V was cut by 7 bases and J by 1 base, with 17 bases left in between. V usage is TRBV19 and J usage is TRBJ1-5, with D maybe TRBD1 (5 bases). This TCR came from a human donor in good health (CMV status not recorded). Some clones in this sample may be carry-over from other donors' samples. Material for sequencing was PBMCs. The CDR3 sequence is CASTTYMGRSNQPQHF. The CDR3 DNA sequence: TGTGCCAGTACCACATACATGGGGCGGAGCAATCAGCCCCAGCATTTT.